A selection of T cell receptor beta chains follows, all from one sample in a study of T cell repertoires in cytomegalovirus infection. TCRdb fed the reads into MiXCR, producing one record per CDR3 protein. The sample yields almost 500,000 distinct CDR3 sequences, over 9% seen once. Sequencing used PBMCs. Receptors were obtained from a human donor in good health (CMV status not recorded). Some clones in this sample may be carry-over from other donors' samples. Each CDR3 is given with its conserved first and last residue. The order of the fields is J gene, V gene, clone size, D gene, CDR3 DNA, CDR3 protein. D genes are given only for firm matches. The size field is filled for only some rows; it gives once, few, many or a size class.

TRBJ1-1,TRBV7-3,many,TRBD1,TGTGCCAGCAGTCCGACAGGGTTGAACACTGAAGCTTTCTTT,CASSPTGLNTEAFF
TRBJ2-1,TRBV12-3/TRBV12-4,many,TRBD2,TGTGCCAGCAGTTTTCCGGCAGGGAGGGACAATGAGCAGTTCTTC,CASSFPAGRDNEQFF
TRBJ1-1,TRBV2,many,TRBD1,TGTGCCAGCAGTAAAGAACAGGGGGCCGGTGAAGCTTTCTTT,CASSKEQGAGEAFF
TRBJ2-1,TRBV19,many,TRBD1,TGTGCCAGTAGTATTCCAGGGGGCGATTACCTTGAGCAGTTCTTC,CASSIPGGDYLEQFF
TRBJ2-7,TRBV6-1,many,TRBD1,TGTGCCAGCAGTGAACGGGACAGGGTTGACGAGCAGTACTTC,CASSERDRVDEQYF
TRBJ1-1,TRBV7-9,many,.,TGTGCCAGCAGCTTCCCAGGGGCTGGCACTGAAGCTTTCTTT,CASSFPGAGTEAFF
TRBJ1-2,TRBV7-3,many,.,TGTGCCAGCAGCCCTGAAAACAGGTTCGATGGCTACACCTTC,CASSPENRFDGYTF
TRBJ2-2,TRBV28,few,.,TGTGCCAGCAGTTTGCACCTTGGGGGGGAGCTGTTTTTT,CASSLHLGGELFF
TRBJ2-3,TRBV28,.,.,TGTGCCAGCAGTTTAGGTTTACGGGGAGGAACAGATACGCAGTATTTT,CASSLGLRGGTDTQYF
TRBJ1-5,TRBV7-6,many,TRBD1,TGTGCCAGCAGCCTGACAGGGTACGGCAATCAGCCCCAGCATTTT,CASSLTGYGNQPQHF
TRBJ2-7,TRBV27,.,TRBD1,TGTGCCAGCAGGCGACCCACAGGGGCGCCGCCCTACGAGCAGTACTTC,CASRRPTGAPPYEQYF
TRBJ2-3,TRBV5-4,many,TRBD1,TGTGCCAGCAGCCCAGGGACAGGGCCAGATACGCAGTATTTT,CASSPGTGPDTQYF
TRBJ2-3,TRBV15,many,.,TGTGCCACCAGCAGAGAACACCCCGCGCGGTCTTTGACAGATACGCAGTATTTT,CATSREHPARSLTDTQYF
TRBJ1-3,TRBV12-3/TRBV12-4,many,.,TGTGCCAGCAGTTTCATCAGGGTCGGGGACACCATATATTTT,CASSFIRVGDTIYF
TRBJ2-1,TRBV28,few,TRBD2,TGTGCCAGCAGTTTGACTCGGACTAGCGGGAGGAGGGAGCAGTTCTTC,CASSLTRTSGRREQFF
TRBJ2-2,TRBV28,.,TRBD2,TGTGCCAGCAGGCTTGGGACTAGCGGTCGTGGGGAGCTGTTTTTT,CASRLGTSGRGELFF
TRBJ2-6,TRBV6-1,many,TRBD2,TGTGCCAGCATTCCCAGAAGGACTGGACTAGGAGGGGCCAACGTCCTGACTTTC,CASIPRRTGLGGANVLTF
TRBJ1-1,TRBV20-1,.,TRBD1,TGCAGTGCTAGACGGACAGGGAACACTGAAGCTTTCTTT,CSARRTGNTEAFF
TRBJ2-3,TRBV5-4,few,TRBD1,TGTGCCAGCAGCTTGGAAAGACAGGGGACGGATACGCAGTATTTT,CASSLERQGTDTQYF
TRBJ2-1,TRBV11-2,few,.,TGTGCCAGCAGCCCCCCTCTGGGAAATGAGCAGTTCTTC,CASSPPLGNEQFF
TRBJ1-2,TRBV12-3/TRBV12-4,many,.,TGTGCCAGCAGTTTGATTTTGGCAGGGACGTCAGGCTACACCTTC,CASSLILAGTSGYTF
TRBJ1-5,TRBV19,few,.,TGTGCCAGTACAGAGAAGGACAGCATCCCGCAGCCCCAGCATTTT,CASTEKDSIPQPQHF
TRBJ1-4,TRBV2,few,.,TGTGCCAGCAGTGAACGACCTACGGGGGAAAAACTGTTTTTT,CASSERPTGEKLFF
TRBJ1-6,TRBV28,many,.,TGTGCCAGCAGTCCTCACCTGGGCAATTCACCCCTCCACTTT,CASSPHLGNSPLHF
TRBJ2-3,TRBV20-1,.,TRBD2,TGCAGTGCTAGAGTGACTAGCGGTGGGGGAGATACGCAGTATTTT,CSARVTSGGGDTQYF
TRBJ1-1,TRBV29-1,few,.,TGCAGCGTCGCCCAGGGGAACACTGAAGCTTTCTTT,CSVAQGNTEAFF
TRBJ1-5,TRBV2,.,.,TGTGCCAGCAGTGACAGGTCGGTAAATCAGCCCCAGCATTTT,CASSDRSVNQPQHF
TRBJ1-1,TRBV10-3,many,.,TGTGCCATCCTGGGAGGGCGCATGAACACTGAAGCTTTCTTT,CAILGGRMNTEAFF
TRBJ2-4,TRBV5-4,.,TRBD2,TGTGCCAGCAGCCCGGGGGGGCTGGGCATTCAGTACTTC,CASSPGGLGIQYF
TRBJ2-3,TRBV19,many,TRBD2,TGTGCCAGTAGTGACCAAGGGAGCGGGGGGGCCTCTAGCACAGATACGCAGTATTTT,CASSDQGSGGASSTDTQYF
TRBJ2-7,TRBV7-9,many,TRBD2,TGTGCCAGCAGCCCTCCGGGACTAGCGGGATACGAGCAGTACTTC,CASSPPGLAGYEQYF
TRBJ2-2,TRBV5-4,many,.,TGTGCCAGCAGCTTGTCCCCGAACACCGGGGAGCTGTTTTTT,CASSLSPNTGELFF
TRBJ1-2,TRBV10-3,many,TRBD1,TGTGCCATCGACGCCGGGACAGGGGGTCGCGGCTACACCTTC,CAIDAGTGGRGYTF
TRBJ1-2,TRBV4-2,many,TRBD1,TGTGCCAGCAGCCTGTCGTCGACAGGGGTCTACGGCTACACCTTC,CASSLSSTGVYGYTF
TRBJ2-1,TRBV20-1,once,TRBD2,TGCAGTGCTAAGTCTAGCGGGAGGGCCTACAATGAGCAGTTCTTC,CSAKSSGRAYNEQFF
TRBJ1-1,TRBV20-1,.,TRBD1,TGCAGTCAGGACAGGCGAGGGAACACTGAAGCTTTCTTT,CSQDRRGNTEAFF
TRBJ2-1,TRBV7-9,many,TRBD2,TGTGCCAGCAGCTTAGCGCGGGCTAGCGGGACCGAGCAGTTCTTC,CASSLARASGTEQFF